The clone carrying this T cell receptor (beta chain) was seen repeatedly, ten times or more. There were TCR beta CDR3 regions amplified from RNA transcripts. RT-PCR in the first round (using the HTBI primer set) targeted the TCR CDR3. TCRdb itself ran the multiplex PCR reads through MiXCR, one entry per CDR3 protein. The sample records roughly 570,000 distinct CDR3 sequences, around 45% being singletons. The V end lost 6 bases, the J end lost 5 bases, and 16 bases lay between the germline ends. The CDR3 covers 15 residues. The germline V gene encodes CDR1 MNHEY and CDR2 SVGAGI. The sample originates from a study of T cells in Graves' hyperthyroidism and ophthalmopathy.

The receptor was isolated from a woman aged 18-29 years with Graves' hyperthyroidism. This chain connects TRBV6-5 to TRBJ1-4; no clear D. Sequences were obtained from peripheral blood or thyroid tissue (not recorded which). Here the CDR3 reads CASRDTGVMNEKLFF. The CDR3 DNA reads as TGTGCCAGCAGAGATACGGGCGTTATGAATGAAAAACTGTTTTTT.